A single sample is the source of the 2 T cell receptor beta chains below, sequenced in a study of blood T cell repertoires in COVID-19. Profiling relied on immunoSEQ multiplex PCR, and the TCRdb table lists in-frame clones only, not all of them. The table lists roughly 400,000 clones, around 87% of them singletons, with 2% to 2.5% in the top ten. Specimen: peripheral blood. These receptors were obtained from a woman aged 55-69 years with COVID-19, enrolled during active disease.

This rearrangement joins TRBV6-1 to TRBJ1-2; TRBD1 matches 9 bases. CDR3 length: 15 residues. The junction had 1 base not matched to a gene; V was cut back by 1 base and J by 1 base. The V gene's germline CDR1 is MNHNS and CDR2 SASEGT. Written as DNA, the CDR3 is TGTGCCAGCAGTGAAGGGACAGGGGTTAACTATGGCTACACCTTC. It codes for CASSEGTGVNYGYTF.

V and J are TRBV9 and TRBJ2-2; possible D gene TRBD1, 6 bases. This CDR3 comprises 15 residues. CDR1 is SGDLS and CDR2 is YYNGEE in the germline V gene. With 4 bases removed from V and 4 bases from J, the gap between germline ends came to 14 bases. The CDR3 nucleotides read TGTGCCAGCAGCCCATGGACAGCTTCCACCGGGGAGCTGTTTTTT. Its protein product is CASSPWTASTGELFF.